One and the same sample provided the 8 T cell receptor beta chains below, sequenced in a study of T cells in Graves' hyperthyroidism and ophthalmopathy. RNA transcripts yielded amplified TCR beta CDR3 regions. The primer set for the first-round RT-PCR of the TCR CDR3 was HTBI. Using its own MiXCR run on the multiplex PCR reads, TCRdb lists one record per CDR3 protein. There are 600,000 to 850,000 distinct CDR3 sequences in the sample; around 20% occur only once, and over 15% lies in the top ten. The sample taken for sequencing was blood. These receptors all stem from a woman in her fifties or sixties with Graves' hyperthyroidism that later progressed to Graves' ophthalmopathy.

Ten or more counts support this clonotype. The CDR3: CASSASWQDLYEQYF. The CDR3 DNA is TGTGCCAGCAGCGCAAGTTGGCAGGACCTCTACGAGCAGTACTTC. The chain links TRBV27 to TRBJ2-7, with D unresolved. Between the trimmed V and J ends, which lost 6 bases and 3 bases, there was a span of 18 bases. The CDR3 is 15 residues long. Germline V gene lookup returns CDR1 MNHEY and CDR2 SMNVEV (reference sequence).

The gene calls are TRBV7-9 and TRBJ2-1; 9 nucleotides align to TRBD1. The CDR3 consists of 13 residues. Per the germline V gene, CDR1 is SEHNR and CDR2 is FQNEAQ (reference sequence). Losses at the gene ends were 5 bases for V and 6 bases for J; bases not matched to a gene: 2. CDR3 loop: CASSMTGGNEQFF. The CDR3 nucleotides read TGTGCCAGCAGCATGACAGGGGGCAATGAGCAGTTCTTC.

The V call is TRBV9, the J call TRBJ1-6; D is uncertain. There are 14 residues in the CDR3. V was pared by 0 bases and J by 9 bases, with 10 bases between. Germline V gene data show CDR1 as SGDLS and CDR2 as YYNGEE. The CDR3 sequence is CASSVDRPFSPLHF. CDR3 nucleotides: TGTGCCAGCAGCGTAGATCGGCCGTTTTCACCCCTCCACTTT.

This clonotype was counted ten times or more. V and J are TRBV6-1 and TRBJ1-2; D perhaps matches TRBD1 (5 bases). The CDR3 runs to 14 residues. V was pared by 6 bases and J by 6 bases, with 17 bases between. CDR1 MNHNS and CDR2 SASEGT come from the germline V gene. The CDR3 sequence: CASSQTRGVNGYTF. The CDR3 bases are TGTGCCAGCAGCCAGACCCGAGGGGTGAATGGCTACACCTTC.

The chain has TRBV9 and TRBJ1-1; 7 bases fit TRBD1. Germline V gene sequence: CDR1 SGDLS, CDR2 YYNGEE. The CDR3 is 16 amino acids. J gave up 3 bases and V 3 bases, and 11 bases lay outside the gene matches. The CDR3 nucleotides are TGTGCCAGCAGCGACCCACGACAGGGCGCATACACTGAAGCTTTCTTT. Encoded protein: CASSDPRQGAYTEAFF.

This clonotype appeared many times. This chain links TRBV5-1 with TRBJ1-2; D gene unclear. The CDR3 length is 13 residues. The V gene lost 4 bases and the J gene lost 7 bases, with 14 bases spanning the gap. Germline V gene sequence: CDR1 SGHRS, CDR2 YFSETQ. CDR3 in amino acids: CASSKTADGGYTF. Here the CDR3 DNA reads TGCGCCAGCAGCAAGACGGCCGACGGTGGCTACACCTTC.

CDR3: CASSLGPDRANTGELFF. The CDR3 nucleotides read TGTGCCAGCAGCTTAGGTCCGGACAGGGCGAACACCGGGGAGCTGTTTTTT. The V call is TRBV11-3, the J call TRBJ2-2, with 8 bases identical to TRBD1. V gave up 1 base and J gave up 0 bases; unmatched junction bases: 4. The germline CDR1 and CDR2 sequences are SGHNT and YENEEA. This CDR3 is built from 17 residues. Using reference TRBV11-3 and TRBJ2-2 for the parts outside the CDR3, the full variable domain is EAGVVQSPRYKIIEKKQPVAFWCNPISGHNTLYWYLQNLGQGPELLIRYENEEAVDDSQLPKDRFSAERLKGVDSTLKIQPAELGDSAVYLCASSLGPDRANTGELFFGEGSRLTVL.

This clonotype was seen more than once but under ten times. The V call is TRBV9, the J call TRBJ2-3; 13 bases are a match to TRBD2. The CDR3 totals 16 residues. Germline V gives CDR1 SGDLS, CDR2 YYNGEE. The trim removed 2 bases at V and 5 bases at J, leaving 5 bases unmatched. The CDR3 is CASSVPTSGGLDTQYF. CDR3 coding DNA: TGTGCCAGCAGCGTCCCGACTAGCGGGGGGTTAGATACGCAGTATTTT.